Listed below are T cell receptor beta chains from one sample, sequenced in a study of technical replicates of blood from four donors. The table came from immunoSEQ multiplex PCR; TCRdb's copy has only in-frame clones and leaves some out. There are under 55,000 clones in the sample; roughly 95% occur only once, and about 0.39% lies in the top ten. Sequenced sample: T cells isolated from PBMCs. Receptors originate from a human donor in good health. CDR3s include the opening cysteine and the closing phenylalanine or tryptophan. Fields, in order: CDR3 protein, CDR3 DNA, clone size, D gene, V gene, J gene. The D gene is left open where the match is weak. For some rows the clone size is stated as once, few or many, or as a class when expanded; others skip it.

cdr3_aa: CASSEPGGRTAGELFF
cdr3_nt: TGTGCCAGCAGTGAACCCGGGGGTCGTACGGCCGGGGAGCTGTTTTTT
clone_size: once
d_call: -
v_call: TRBV25-1
j_call: TRBJ2-2

cdr3_aa: CASSEGTSGRISEQFF
cdr3_nt: TGTGCCAGCAGTGAGGGGACTAGCGGGAGGATTAGTGAGCAGTTCTTC
clone_size: few
d_call: TRBD2
v_call: TRBV6-4
j_call: TRBJ2-1

cdr3_aa: CATSRRTGGTDTQYF
cdr3_nt: TGTGCCACCAGCAGAAGGACAGGGGGCACAGATACGCAGTATTTT
clone_size: -
d_call: TRBD1
v_call: TRBV15
j_call: TRBJ2-3

cdr3_aa: CASSLLDRGPGELFF
cdr3_nt: TGTGCCAGCAGCTTACTAGATAGGGGCCCCGGGGAGCTGTTTTTT
clone_size: -
d_call: -
v_call: TRBV13
j_call: TRBJ2-2

cdr3_aa: CASRTRTEAFF
cdr3_nt: TGTGCCAGCAGGACGAGGACTGAAGCTTTCTTT
clone_size: -
d_call: -
v_call: TRBV6-6
j_call: TRBJ1-1

cdr3_aa: CASSAGLASIYNEQFF
cdr3_nt: TGTGCCAGCAGCGCTGGACTAGCGTCTATCTACAATGAGCAGTTCTTC
clone_size: -
d_call: TRBD2
v_call: TRBV9
j_call: TRBJ2-1

cdr3_aa: CASSQPSGRALNTGELFF
cdr3_nt: TGTGCCAGCTCACAACCTAGCGGGAGGGCCCTGAACACCGGGGAGCTGTTTTTT
clone_size: -
d_call: TRBD2
v_call: TRBV18
j_call: TRBJ2-2

cdr3_aa: CASSVDGDITDEQFF
cdr3_nt: TGTGCCAGCAGCGTAGACGGGGATATCACGGATGAGCAGTTCTTC
clone_size: -
d_call: -
v_call: TRBV9
j_call: TRBJ2-1

cdr3_aa: CASSFSVYEQYF
cdr3_nt: TGTGCCAGCAGCTTCTCAGTATACGAGCAGTACTTC
clone_size: -
d_call: -
v_call: TRBV11-3
j_call: TRBJ2-7

cdr3_aa: CASSDIGRGTEAFF
cdr3_nt: TGTGCCAGCAGTGATATTGGAAGGGGCACTGAAGCTTTCTTT
clone_size: -
d_call: -
v_call: TRBV6-1
j_call: TRBJ1-1

cdr3_aa: CASSPFSSGNTIYF
cdr3_nt: TGTGCCAGCAGTCCTTTTAGCTCTGGAAACACCATATATTTT
clone_size: once
d_call: -
v_call: TRBV6-5
j_call: TRBJ1-3

cdr3_aa: CASSESGDLDTQYF
cdr3_nt: TGTGCCAGCAGTGAGTCAGGGGACCTAGATACGCAGTATTTT
clone_size: -
d_call: -
v_call: TRBV6-1
j_call: TRBJ2-3

cdr3_aa: CASSSQGKLEETQYF
cdr3_nt: TGTGCCAGCAGCTCACAGGGAAAGTTAGAAGAGACCCAGTACTTC
clone_size: -
d_call: -
v_call: TRBV11-1
j_call: TRBJ2-5

cdr3_aa: CASSQVAGSTDTQYF
cdr3_nt: TGCGCCAGCAGCCAAGTCGCCGGGAGCACAGATACGCAGTATTTT
clone_size: -
d_call: -
v_call: TRBV4-3
j_call: TRBJ2-3

cdr3_aa: CSVELQGDTQYF
cdr3_nt: TGCAGCGTTGAACTACAGGGAGATACGCAGTATTTT
clone_size: -
d_call: -
v_call: TRBV29-1
j_call: TRBJ2-3

cdr3_aa: CAVWGGRGEAFF
cdr3_nt: TGTGCTGTCTGGGGCGGGAGGGGGGAAGCTTTCTTT
clone_size: once
d_call: -
v_call: TRBV2
j_call: TRBJ1-1

cdr3_aa: CASSFGGGEQYF
cdr3_nt: TGTGCCAGCAGTTTTGGGGGAGGCGAGCAGTACTTC
clone_size: -
d_call: -
v_call: TRBV27
j_call: TRBJ2-7

cdr3_aa: CASSQPTAGGPLFGNEQYF
cdr3_nt: TGTGCCAGCAGCCAACCGACAGCGGGAGGGCCTTTGTTCGGTAACGAGCAGTACTTC
clone_size: -
d_call: TRBD2
v_call: TRBV14
j_call: TRBJ2-7

cdr3_aa: CASSFAQGGYEQYF
cdr3_nt: TGTGCCAGCAGTTTCGCCCAGGGAGGATACGAGCAGTACTTC
clone_size: -
d_call: -
v_call: TRBV27
j_call: TRBJ2-7

cdr3_aa: CAWRAAGAYNEQFF
cdr3_nt: TGTGCCTGGAGGGCAGCGGGAGCGTACAATGAGCAGTTCTTC
clone_size: -
d_call: TRBD2
v_call: TRBV30
j_call: TRBJ2-1

cdr3_aa: CASSDPGGNTEAFF
cdr3_nt: TGTGCCAGCAGTGATCCGGGAGGGAACACTGAAGCTTTCTTT
clone_size: once
d_call: -
v_call: TRBV25-1
j_call: TRBJ1-1

cdr3_aa: CASSAKGDTEAFF
cdr3_nt: TGTGCCAGCAGCGCTAAGGGAGACACTGAAGCTTTCTTT
clone_size: -
d_call: -
v_call: TRBV7-3
j_call: TRBJ1-1

cdr3_aa: CASSLQGSGTEAFF
cdr3_nt: TGTGCCAGCAGTTTACAGGGATCTGGCACTGAAGCTTTCTTT
clone_size: -
d_call: -
v_call: TRBV27
j_call: TRBJ1-1

cdr3_aa: CASSLVGSGSADTQYF
cdr3_nt: TGTGCCAGCAGCTTAGTAGGTAGCGGGAGCGCAGATACGCAGTATTTT
clone_size: -
d_call: TRBD2
v_call: TRBV11-2
j_call: TRBJ2-3

cdr3_aa: CASSSPRLAGSYNEQFF
cdr3_nt: TGTGCCAGCAGTTCCCCTCGGCTAGCGGGCTCCTACAATGAGCAGTTCTTC
clone_size: -
d_call: TRBD2
v_call: TRBV28
j_call: TRBJ2-1

cdr3_aa: CASIKGQGRIAFF
cdr3_nt: TGTGCCAGCATTAAGGGACAGGGGAGGATTGCTTTCTTT
clone_size: -
d_call: TRBD1
v_call: TRBV28
j_call: TRBJ1-1

cdr3_aa: CASMRDTQYF
cdr3_nt: TGTGCCAGCATGCGAGATACGCAGTATTTT
clone_size: -
d_call: -
v_call: TRBV2
j_call: TRBJ2-3

cdr3_aa: CASSRATSDFSYNEQFF
cdr3_nt: TGCGCCAGCAGCCGGGCGACTAGCGATTTCTCCTACAATGAGCAGTTCTTC
clone_size: -
d_call: TRBD2
v_call: TRBV4-3
j_call: TRBJ2-1

cdr3_aa: CASSLGRAGHEQYF
cdr3_nt: TGTGCCAGCAGCTTAGGGAGAGCGGGCCACGAGCAGTACTTC
clone_size: -
d_call: -
v_call: TRBV11-1
j_call: TRBJ2-7

cdr3_aa: CASSIDGSSIAKNIQYF
cdr3_nt: TGTGCCAGTAGTATAGATGGGAGCTCAATAGCCAAAAACATTCAGTACTTC
clone_size: -
d_call: -
v_call: TRBV19
j_call: TRBJ2-4

cdr3_aa: CASWRTGEAGELFF
cdr3_nt: TGTGCCTCCTGGAGGACAGGGGAGGCCGGGGAGCTGTTTTTT
clone_size: -
d_call: TRBD1
v_call: TRBV19
j_call: TRBJ2-2

cdr3_aa: CASQGQGNYGYTF
cdr3_nt: TGTGCCAGCCAAGGACAGGGGAACTATGGCTACACCTTC
clone_size: -
d_call: TRBD1
v_call: TRBV2
j_call: TRBJ1-2

cdr3_aa: CASRQAGSSTDTQYF
cdr3_nt: TGCGCCAGCAGACAAGCGGGATCTAGCACAGATACGCAGTATTTT
clone_size: -
d_call: TRBD2
v_call: TRBV4-1
j_call: TRBJ2-3

cdr3_aa: CASSLVDRDYEQYF
cdr3_nt: TGTGCCAGCAGCTTGGTGGACAGGGACTACGAGCAGTACTTC
clone_size: -
d_call: TRBD1
v_call: TRBV5-6
j_call: TRBJ2-7

cdr3_aa: CASSQITGITEQFF
cdr3_nt: TGCGCCAGCAGCCAGATAACAGGGATCACTGAGCAGTTCTTC
clone_size: -
d_call: -
v_call: TRBV4-1
j_call: TRBJ2-1

cdr3_aa: CASSPGQGELNQPQHF
cdr3_nt: TGTGCCAGTAGTCCGGGACAGGGGGAACTAAATCAGCCCCAGCATTTT
clone_size: -
d_call: TRBD1
v_call: TRBV19
j_call: TRBJ1-5

cdr3_aa: CASSPGTSGSHEQFF
cdr3_nt: TGTGCCAGCAGCCCCGGGACTAGCGGGAGTCATGAGCAGTTCTTC
clone_size: -
d_call: TRBD2
v_call: TRBV11-2
j_call: TRBJ2-1

cdr3_aa: CAWSVTVSNQPQHF
cdr3_nt: TGTGCCTGGAGTGTAACAGTTAGCAATCAGCCCCAGCATTTT
clone_size: -
d_call: -
v_call: TRBV30
j_call: TRBJ1-5

cdr3_aa: CASRGLAMTGAEQYF
cdr3_nt: TGTGCCAGCAGGGGACTAGCGATGACTGGAGCCGAGCAGTACTTC
clone_size: -
d_call: TRBD2
v_call: TRBV5-6
j_call: TRBJ2-7

cdr3_aa: CASRIISRQPQHF
cdr3_nt: TGTGCCAGCAGAATCATTTCGCGTCAGCCCCAGCATTTT
clone_size: -
d_call: -
v_call: TRBV6-5
j_call: TRBJ1-5

cdr3_aa: CASSPWTGDTEAFF
cdr3_nt: TGTGCCAGCAGTCCGTGGACAGGGGACACTGAAGCTTTCTTT
clone_size: -
d_call: TRBD1
v_call: TRBV27
j_call: TRBJ1-1

cdr3_aa: CASSLLAGEVTDTQYF
cdr3_nt: TGTGCCAGCAGCTTACTAGCGGGAGAGGTGACAGATACGCAGTATTTT
clone_size: -
d_call: TRBD2
v_call: TRBV6-6
j_call: TRBJ2-3

cdr3_aa: CASSWTGMNTEAFF
cdr3_nt: TGTGCCAGTAGTTGGACAGGCATGAACACTGAAGCTTTCTTT
clone_size: once
d_call: TRBD1
v_call: TRBV19
j_call: TRBJ1-1

cdr3_aa: CASSLYGSLSSYEQYF
cdr3_nt: TGCGCCAGCAGCCTCTACGGGAGCTTAAGCTCCTACGAGCAGTACTTC
clone_size: -
d_call: -
v_call: TRBV5-1
j_call: TRBJ2-7

cdr3_aa: CASSHSLAVSYNEQFF
cdr3_nt: TGTGCCAGCAGCCACTCTCTAGCGGTCTCCTACAATGAGCAGTTCTTC
clone_size: -
d_call: TRBD2
v_call: TRBV11-2
j_call: TRBJ2-1

cdr3_aa: CATGLGTIYF
cdr3_nt: TGTGCCACCGGACTTGGTACCATATATTTT
clone_size: -
d_call: -
v_call: TRBV15
j_call: TRBJ1-3

cdr3_aa: CASSQRGGYNEQFF
cdr3_nt: TGCGCCAGCAGCCAGAGGGGAGGATATAATGAGCAGTTCTTC
clone_size: -
d_call: -
v_call: TRBV4-1
j_call: TRBJ2-1

cdr3_aa: CASSGPGLGLREQYF
cdr3_nt: TGTGCCAGCAGCGGACCGGGACTAGGTTTGCGGGAGCAGTACTTC
clone_size: -
d_call: TRBD2
v_call: TRBV9
j_call: TRBJ2-7

cdr3_aa: CASGRDSFYEQYF
cdr3_nt: TGTGCCAGCGGGCGGGACAGCTTCTACGAGCAGTACTTC
clone_size: -
d_call: -
v_call: TRBV25-1
j_call: TRBJ2-7

cdr3_aa: CASSEIDRGHGYTF
cdr3_nt: TGTGCCAGCAGTGAAATTGACAGGGGCCACGGCTACACCTTC
clone_size: -
d_call: TRBD1
v_call: TRBV6-1
j_call: TRBJ1-2

cdr3_aa: CASSVGTGGWYEQYF
cdr3_nt: TGTGCCAGCAGCGTAGGGACAGGGGGCTGGTACGAGCAGTACTTC
clone_size: -
d_call: TRBD1
v_call: TRBV9
j_call: TRBJ2-7

cdr3_aa: CAWSVVAASTDTQYF
cdr3_nt: TGTGCCTGGAGTGTAGTGGCGGCTAGCACAGATACGCAGTATTTT
clone_size: -
d_call: -
v_call: TRBV30
j_call: TRBJ2-3